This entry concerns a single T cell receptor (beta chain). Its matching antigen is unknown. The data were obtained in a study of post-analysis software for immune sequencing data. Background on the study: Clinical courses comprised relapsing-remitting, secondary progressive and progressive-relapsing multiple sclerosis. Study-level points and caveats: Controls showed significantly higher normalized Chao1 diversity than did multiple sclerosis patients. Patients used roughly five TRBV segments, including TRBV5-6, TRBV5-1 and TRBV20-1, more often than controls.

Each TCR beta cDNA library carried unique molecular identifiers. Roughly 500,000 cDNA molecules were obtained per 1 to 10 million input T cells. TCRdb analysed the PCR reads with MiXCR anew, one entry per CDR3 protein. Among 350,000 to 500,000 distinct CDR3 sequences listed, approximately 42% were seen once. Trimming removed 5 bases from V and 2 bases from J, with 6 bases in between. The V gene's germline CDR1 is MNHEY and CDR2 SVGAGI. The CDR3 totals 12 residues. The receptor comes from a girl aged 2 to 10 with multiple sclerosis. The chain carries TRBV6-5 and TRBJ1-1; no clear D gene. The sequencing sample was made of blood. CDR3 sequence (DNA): TGTGCCAGCAGTCGTCATAACACTGAAGCTTTCTTT. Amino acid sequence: CASSRHNTEAFF.